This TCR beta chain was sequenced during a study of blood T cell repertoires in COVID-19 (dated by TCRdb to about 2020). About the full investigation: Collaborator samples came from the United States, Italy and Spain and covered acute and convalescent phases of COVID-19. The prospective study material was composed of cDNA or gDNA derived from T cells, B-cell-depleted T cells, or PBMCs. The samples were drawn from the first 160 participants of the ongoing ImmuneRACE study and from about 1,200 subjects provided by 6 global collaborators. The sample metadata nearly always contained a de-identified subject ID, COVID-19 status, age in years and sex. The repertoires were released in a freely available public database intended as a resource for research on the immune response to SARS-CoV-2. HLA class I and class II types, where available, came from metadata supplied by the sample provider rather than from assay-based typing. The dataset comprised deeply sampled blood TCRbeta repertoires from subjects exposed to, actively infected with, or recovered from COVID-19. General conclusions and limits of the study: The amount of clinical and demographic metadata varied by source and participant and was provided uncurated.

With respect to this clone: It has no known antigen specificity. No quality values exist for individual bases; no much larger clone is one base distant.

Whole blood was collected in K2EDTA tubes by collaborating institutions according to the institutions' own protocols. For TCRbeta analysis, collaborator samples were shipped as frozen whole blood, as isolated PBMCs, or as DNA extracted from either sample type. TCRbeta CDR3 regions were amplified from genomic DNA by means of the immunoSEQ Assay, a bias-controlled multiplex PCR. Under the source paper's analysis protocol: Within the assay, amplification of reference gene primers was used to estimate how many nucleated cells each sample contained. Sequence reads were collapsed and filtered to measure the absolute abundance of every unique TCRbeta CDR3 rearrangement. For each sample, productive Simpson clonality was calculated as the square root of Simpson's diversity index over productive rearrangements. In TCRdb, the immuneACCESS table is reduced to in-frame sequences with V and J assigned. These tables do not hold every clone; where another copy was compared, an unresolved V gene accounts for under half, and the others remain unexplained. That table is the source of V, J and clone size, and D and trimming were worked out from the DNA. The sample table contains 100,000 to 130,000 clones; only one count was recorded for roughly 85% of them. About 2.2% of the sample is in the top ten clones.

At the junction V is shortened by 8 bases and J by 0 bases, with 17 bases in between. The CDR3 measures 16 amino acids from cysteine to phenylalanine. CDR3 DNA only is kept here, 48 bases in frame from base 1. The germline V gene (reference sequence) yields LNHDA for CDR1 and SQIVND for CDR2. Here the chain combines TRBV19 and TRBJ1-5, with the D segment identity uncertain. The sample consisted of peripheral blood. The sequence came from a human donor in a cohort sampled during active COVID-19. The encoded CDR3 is CASETLDTHSNQPQHF. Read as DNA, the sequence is TGTGCCAGTGAAACGCTCGACACACATAGCAATCAGCCCCAGCATTTT.